The 21 T cell receptor beta chains reported below all come from one sample, sequenced in a study of blood T cell repertoires in COVID-19 (dated by TCRdb to about 2020). The protocol used for the library was the immunoSEQ multiplex PCR assay. The table was pulled from immuneACCESS by TCRdb, which kept in-frame rearrangements only. Such tables lose some clones; where checked, under half of the loss comes from unresolved V genes, and the rest has no known cause. Here the sample has 130,000 to 150,000 clones; roughly 83% occur a single time. Jointly, the top ten make up less than 7% of the sample. The sample was PBMCs or T cells enriched from blood (not recorded which). Receptors originate from a man between 35 and 55 years old with acute COVID-19.

V gene TRBV9 combines with J gene TRBJ2-7, with 10 bases fitting TRBD2. The ends lost 4 bases at V and 7 bases at J; junction bases unmatched: 11. This CDR3 region has 15 residues. Germline V gene data show CDR1 as SGDLS and CDR2 as YYNGEE. The CDR3 DNA reads as TGTGCCAGCAGCACAAACCTAGCGGGGGCGGGTGAGCAGTACTTC. Amino acids: CASSTNLAGAGEQYF.

This chain joins TRBV7-9 and TRBJ1-3; 8 nucleotides agree with TRBD1. V lost 5 bases, J lost 5 bases, and 14 bases stayed unmatched. CDR3 length equals 17 residues. CDR1 is SEHNR and CDR2 is FQNEAQ in the germline V gene (reference sequence). The CDR3 loop is CASSAQGGQVLRNTIYF. The CDR3 nucleotides are TGTGCCAGCAGCGCTCAGGGGGGACAGGTTTTGAGAAACACCATATATTTT.

The V call is TRBV28, the J call TRBJ1-2; D is uncertain. Germline CDR1 is MDHEN and CDR2 is SYDVKM. Trimming removed 5 bases at V and 4 bases at J, with 8 bases between. CDR3 length: 12 residues. The CDR3 DNA is TGTGCCAGCAGTCCACCAGGCTATGGCTACACCTTC. It is translated as CASSPPGYGYTF.

This clone was counted once. This same CDR3 is encoded by further DNA sequences in the sample. The V and J genes are TRBV5-4 and TRBJ2-5; TRBD2 is a possible D gene (6 bases). This CDR3 contains 13 residues. V dropped 0 bases and J dropped 3 bases, with 6 bases sitting between them. Germline CDR1 reads SGHNT; CDR2 reads YYREEE (reference sequence). The CDR3, as DNA: TGTGCCAGCAGCTTGGGGAGGGAAGAGACCCAGTACTTC. Amino acid sequence: CASSLGREETQYF.

This clone was recorded once. The rearrangement joins TRBV6-5 to TRBJ2-1; D possibly corresponds to TRBD2 (6 bases). The CDR3 has 13 residues. CDR1 and CDR2 (germline): MNHEY, SVGAGI. Trimming cost V 8 bases and J 3 bases, with 11 bases left between them. The CDR3 DNA reads as TGTGCCAGCCAACTAGCAGACTACAATGAGCAGTTCTTC. As protein: CASQLADYNEQFF.

The J gene is TRBJ2-1, the V gene TRBV3-1 (or the pseudogene TRBV3-2); 9 positions agree with TRBD2. V lost 3 bases, J lost 2 bases, and 2 bases stayed unmatched. This CDR3 comprises 15 residues. Germline loops: CDR1 LGHDT, CDR2 YNNKEL (reference sequence). In DNA form, the CDR3 reads TGTGCCAGCAGCCAGTCTAGCGGGACCTACAATGAGCAGTTCTTC. This codes for CASSQSSGTYNEQFF.

CDR3 sequence reads: CASSSRDSPLTNYGYTF. In DNA, the CDR3 is TGCGCCAGCAGCTCCCGGGACAGCCCTCTAACTAACTATGGCTACACCTTC. The V and J genes are TRBV4-1 and TRBJ1-2; 7 positions agree with TRBD1. The CDR3 sequence is 17 residues long. Losses at the gene ends were 5 bases for V and 0 bases for J; bases not matched to a gene: 12. Germline V gene lookup returns CDR1 MGHRA and CDR2 YSYEKL.

J is TRBJ1-1 and V is TRBV29-1, with 7 bases that match TRBD1. Germline V gives CDR1 SQVTM, CDR2 ANQGSEA. The CDR3 has 13 amino acids. V trimming: 4 bases; J trimming: 3 bases; junction bases outside the gene matches: 5. The CDR3 reads CSVGRGPDTEAFF. The CDR3 nucleotides read TGCAGCGTTGGAAGGGGGCCCGACACTGAAGCTTTCTTT.

The chain joins TRBV29-1 to TRBJ2-5; D possibly corresponds to TRBD1 (5 bases). V was cut by 4 bases and J by 9 bases, with 12 bases left in between. In germline, CDR1 is SQVTM, CDR2 ANQGSEA. This CDR3 is built from 11 residues. Here the CDR3 DNA reads TGCAGCGTTGGGCAGCAACAGGCCCAGTACTTC. It specifies CSVGQQQAQYF.

This chain uses TRBV7-2 with TRBJ2-7; a possible D gene is TRBD2 (6 bases). CDR3 length: 15 residues. CDR1 is SGHTA and CDR2 is FQGNSA in the germline V gene. V lost 1 base and J lost 2, with 12 bases in between. CDR3 region: CASSLGGDPAYEQYF. The CDR3 DNA follows: TGTGCCAGCAGCTTAGGGGGGGACCCAGCCTACGAGCAGTACTTC.

The chain couples TRBV19 to TRBJ2-7; a possible D gene is TRBD1 (5 bases). Deletions cut 4 bases from V and 4 bases from J, with 14 bases between. The germline CDR1 and CDR2 sequences are LNHDA and SQIVND (reference sequence). The CDR3 has 14 residues. CDR3 coding DNA: TGTGCCAGTAGTAGTCCAGGGAAGAGGTACGAGCAGTACTTC. This sequence encodes CASSSPGKRYEQYF. The variable domain in full, with the rest retrieved from reference TRBV19 and TRBJ2-7, is DGGITQSPKYLFRKEGQNVTLSCEQNLNHDAMYWYRQDPGQGLRLIYYSQIVNDFQKGDIAEGYSVSREKKESFPLTVTSAQKNPTAFYLCASSSPGKRYEQYFGPGTRLTVT.

V is TRBV2 and J is TRBJ2-7, with 12 bases that match TRBD2. Trimming cost V 6 bases and J 6 bases; bases outside gene matches: 6. CDR1 is SNHLY, CDR2 FYNNEI, per germline. The CDR3 consists of 14 residues. This CDR3 reads CASSATSGSLEQYF. CDR3 coding DNA: TGTGCCAGCAGCGCGACTAGCGGGAGTCTCGAGCAGTACTTC.

This chain links TRBV7-2 with TRBJ2-1; D not resolved. Germline CDR1 reads SGHTA; CDR2 reads FQGNSA. V was pared by 6 bases and J by 3 bases, with 9 bases between. This CDR3 has 13 residues. CDR3 sequence: CASRPPGYNEQFF. CDR3 in DNA: TGTGCCAGCAGACCTCCGGGCTACAATGAGCAGTTCTTC.

This chain joins TRBV19 and TRBJ1-2, with D possibly being TRBD1 (5 bases). The germline V gene has CDR1 LNHDA and CDR2 SQIVND (reference sequence). The CDR3 spans 14 residues. V was shortened by 8 bases and J by 6 bases, with 19 bases between the two germline ends. The CDR3 here is CASGVRRGGDGYTF. CDR3 sequence (DNA): TGTGCCAGTGGTGTGAGGCGGGGGGGTGATGGCTACACCTTC.

This chain uses TRBV2 with TRBJ2-7; 7 bases line up with TRBD1. This CDR3 spans 14 amino acids. Germline V gene sequence: CDR1 SNHLY, CDR2 FYNNEI. With 3 bases clipped from V and 3 bases from J, the junction kept 5 bases outside the gene matches. Written as DNA, the CDR3 is TGTGCCAGCAGTGATGGGACAGTCGACTACGAGCAGTACTTC. Protein: CASSDGTVDYEQYF.

The chain combines TRBV21-1 with TRBJ1-6; the tabulated D call, TRBD1, remains unverified against the DNA. TRBV21-1 is labeled a pseudogene. The CDR3 covers 18 residues. The CDR3 DNA reads as TGTGCCAGCAGCGCTCCCCCCCGCAGGGACAGGGGACCCTCACCCCTCCACTTT. Protein: CASSAPPRRDRGPSPLHF.

A note on this clone: Its ends do not fully match the called genes, so a read error is possible. The chain is built from TRBV5-6 and TRBJ1-6; D is undetermined. Germline V lookup: CDR1 SGHDT, CDR2 YYEEEE. This CDR3 has 12 residues. Here the CDR3 reads CASSFYDSPLHF. CDR3 bases: TGTGCCAGCAGCTTCTATGATTCACCCCTCCACTTT.

The chain recombines TRBV18 with TRBJ2-5; TRBD1 agrees at 8 bases. The CDR3 runs to 13 residues. CDR1 is KGHSH, CDR2 LQKENI, per germline. After removal of 6 bases from V and 5 bases from J, the junction contained 5 bases not matched to a gene. CDR3 sequence reads: CASSSGGWETQYF. CDR3 DNA: TGTGCCAGCTCCTCAGGGGGCTGGGAGACCCAGTACTTC.

The CDR3 DNA reads as TGTGCCAGCAGCCAAGCCCTGAGATATCAGCCCCAGCATTTT. As protein: CASSQALRYQPQHF. The V call is TRBV3-1 (or the pseudogene TRBV3-2), the J call TRBJ1-5; D is uncertain. Trimming cost V 1 base and J 5 bases, with 9 bases left between them. The germline V gene encodes CDR1 LGHDT and CDR2 YNNKEL (reference sequence). The CDR3 runs to 14 residues.

This chain links TRBV2 with TRBJ1-5; D gene unclear. CDR1 SNHLY and CDR2 FYNNEI come from the germline V gene. The ends were cut back, 3 bases at V and 3 bases at J, with 9 bases in the middle. The CDR3 consists of 14 residues. The CDR3 reads CASSELEDNQPQHF. CDR3 in DNA: TGTGCCAGCAGTGAGCTGGAGGACAATCAGCCCCAGCATTTT.

J is TRBJ2-7 and V is TRBV6-2 or TRBV6-3, with 8 bases lining up with TRBD2. CDR3 size: 15 residues. The trim removed 5 bases at V and 6 bases at J, leaving 12 bases unmatched. Germline CDR1 is MNHEY and CDR2 is SVGEGT. CDR3 amino acids: CASSDPRGGLSEQYF. DNA of the CDR3: TGTGCCAGCAGTGACCCTCGGGGGGGGTTATCCGAGCAGTACTTC.